This T cell receptor beta chain appears in the sequencing data of a study of persistence of HIV-infected CD4 T cells. General observations from the study: TCRbeta richness was lower in CMV- and Gag-responding cells than in anti-CD3/anti-CD28-responding cells. Degenerate expanded CDR3beta sequences were enriched among CMV- and Gag-responding cells.

This nonspecific control used anti-CD3/anti-CD28 bead stimulation of CD4+ T cells. CD4+ T cells upregulating both CD40 ligand and CD69 were sorted as responding cells. Undetectable plasma HIV-1 RNA below 50 copies/mL lasted at least 4 years. CD4+ T cell counts exceeded 400 cells/uL; CMV serology was positive. J was trimmed by 4 bases and V by 2 bases; bases with no gene match: 12. CDR3 length: 17 amino acids. In germline, CDR1 is LNHDA, CDR2 SQIVND (reference sequence). The immunoSEQ assay was version 4, run in survey mode. Assay: immunoSEQ multiplex PCR; the TCRdb copy retains only in-frame clones and omits some. The sample includes under 50,000 clones, approximately 91% of them seen just once. This clone was counted only a few times. The antigen remains unidentified.

The chain combines TRBV19 with TRBJ1-1, with 8 positions matching TRBD1. The source is an adult man with HIV who was CMV-seropositive. The material was CD4+ T cells sorted from PBMCs after approximately 19-hour stimulation, obtained from a patient who received antiretroviral therapy. CDR3 protein: CASSIMVGNRGSTEAFF. The CDR3 DNA reads TGTGCCAGTAGTATAATGGTGGGAAACAGGGGGAGCACTGAAGCTTTCTTT.